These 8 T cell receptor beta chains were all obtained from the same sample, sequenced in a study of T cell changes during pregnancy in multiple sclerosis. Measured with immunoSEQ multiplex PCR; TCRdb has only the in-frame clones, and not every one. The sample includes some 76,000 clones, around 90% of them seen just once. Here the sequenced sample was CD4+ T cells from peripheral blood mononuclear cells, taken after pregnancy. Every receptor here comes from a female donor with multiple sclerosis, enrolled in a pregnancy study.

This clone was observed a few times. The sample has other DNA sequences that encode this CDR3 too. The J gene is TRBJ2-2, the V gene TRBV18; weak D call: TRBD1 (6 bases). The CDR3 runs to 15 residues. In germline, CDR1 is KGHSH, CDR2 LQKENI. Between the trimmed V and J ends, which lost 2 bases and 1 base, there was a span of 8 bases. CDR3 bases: TGTGCCAGCTCACCAGTACAGGGGAACACCGGGGAGCTGTTTTTT. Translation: CASSPVQGNTGELFF.

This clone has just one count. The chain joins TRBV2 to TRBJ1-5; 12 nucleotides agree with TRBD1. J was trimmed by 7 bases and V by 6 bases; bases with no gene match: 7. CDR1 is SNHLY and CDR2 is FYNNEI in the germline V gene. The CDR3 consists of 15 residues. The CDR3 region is CASRGQGAAVQPQHF. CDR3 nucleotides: TGTGCCAGCAGGGGACAGGGGGCAGCGGTACAGCCCCAGCATTTT.

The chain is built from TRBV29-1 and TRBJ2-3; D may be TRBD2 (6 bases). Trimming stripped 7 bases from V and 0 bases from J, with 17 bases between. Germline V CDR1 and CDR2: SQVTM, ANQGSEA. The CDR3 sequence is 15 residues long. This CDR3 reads CSAVGTPASTDTQYF. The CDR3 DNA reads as TGCAGCGCGGTCGGGACTCCAGCTAGCACAGATACGCAGTATTTT.

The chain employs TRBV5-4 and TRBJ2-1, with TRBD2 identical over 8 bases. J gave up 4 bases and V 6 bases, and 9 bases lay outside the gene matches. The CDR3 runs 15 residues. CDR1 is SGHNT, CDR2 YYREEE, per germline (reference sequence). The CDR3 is CASIRGGGSYNEQFF. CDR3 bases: TGTGCCAGCATACGGGGGGGCGGGTCTTACAATGAGCAGTTCTTC.

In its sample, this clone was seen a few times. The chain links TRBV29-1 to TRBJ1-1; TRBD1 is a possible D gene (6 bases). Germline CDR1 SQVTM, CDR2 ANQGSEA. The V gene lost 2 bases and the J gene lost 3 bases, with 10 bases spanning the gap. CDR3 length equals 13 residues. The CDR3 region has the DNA TGCAGCGTTGAAAAGAGGACAGACACTGAAGCTTTCTTT. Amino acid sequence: CSVEKRTDTEAFF.

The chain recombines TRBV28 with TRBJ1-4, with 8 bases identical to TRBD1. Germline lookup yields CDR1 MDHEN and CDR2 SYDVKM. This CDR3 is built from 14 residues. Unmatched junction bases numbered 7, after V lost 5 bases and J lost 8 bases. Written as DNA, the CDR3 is TGTGCCAGCAGTCTGGACAGGGCCCCCGAAAAACTGTTTTTT. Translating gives CASSLDRAPEKLFF.

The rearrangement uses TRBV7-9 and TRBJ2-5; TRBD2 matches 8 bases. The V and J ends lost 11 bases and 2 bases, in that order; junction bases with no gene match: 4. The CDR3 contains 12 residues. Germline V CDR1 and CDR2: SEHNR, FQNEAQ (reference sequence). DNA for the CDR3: TGTGCCGGAACTAGCGGACAAGAGACCCAGTACTTC. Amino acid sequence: CAGTSGQETQYF.

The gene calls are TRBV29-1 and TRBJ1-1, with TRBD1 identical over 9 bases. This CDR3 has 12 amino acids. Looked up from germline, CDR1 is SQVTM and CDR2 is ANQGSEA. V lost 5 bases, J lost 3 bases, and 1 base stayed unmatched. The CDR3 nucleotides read TGCAGCGTTTGGGACAGGGACACTGAAGCTTTCTTT. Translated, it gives CSVWDRDTEAFF.